A single sample is the source of the 12 T cell receptor beta chains below, sequenced in a study of response to subunit inactivated influenza vaccine. TCRdb processed the RT-PCR reads anew with MiXCR; each CDR3 protein has one entry. The sample gives roughly 700,000 distinct CDR3 sequences, about 15% of which show up once; 6.5% to 8.5% is in the top ten. This sample comprised PBMCs from blood, obtained 14 to 15 days before vaccination. These receptors originate from a man aged 50 or older who received an inactivated influenza vaccine.

This clonotype was found many times. The genes are TRBV14 and TRBJ2-1; 12 bases align to TRBD2. Germline V gene sequence: CDR1 SGHDN, CDR2 FVKESK. This CDR3 has 15 amino acids. Germline trimming cut 4 bases from V and 10 bases from J; bases unmatched to any gene: 8. This chain's CDR3 is CASSPGLAGLLEQFF. CDR3 in DNA: TGTGCCAGCAGCCCGGGACTAGCGGGCTTACTCGAGCAGTTCTTC.

Here the CDR3 DNA reads TGTGCCAGCAGCTTAGCCCGGAGTATCGCAGATACGCAGTATTTT. This encodes CASSLARSIADTQYF. The chain uses TRBV7-2 and TRBJ2-3; D call uncertain. Trimming stripped 0 bases from V and 4 bases from J, with 11 bases between. Looked up from germline, CDR1 is SGHTA and CDR2 is FQGNSA. The CDR3 is made up of 15 amino acids.

The table lists this clonotype with a few counts. The chain carries TRBV7-8 and TRBJ2-1, with D perhaps matching TRBD1 (5 bases). V was clipped by 5 bases and J by 2 bases, with 16 bases between them. Germline V lookup: CDR1 SGHVS, CDR2 FQNEAQ. The CDR3 contains 16 residues. The CDR3, as DNA: TGTGCCAGCAGCATGAGTGGGGCACCAGCCTACAATGAGCAGTTCTTC. This translates into CASSMSGAPAYNEQFF.

The table lists this clonotype with a few counts. The CDR3 region has the DNA TGCAGTGCTAGAGGCCGAGCAGGGGTTTACACTGAAGCTTTCTTT. The encoded protein is CSARGRAGVYTEAFF. The chain has TRBV20-1 and TRBJ1-1; D possibly corresponds to TRBD1 (6 bases). This CDR3 is 15 amino acids long. The V end lost 1 base, the J end lost 3 bases, and 15 bases lay between the germline ends. Germline assignment: CDR1 DFQATT and CDR2 SNEGSKA (reference sequence).

The gene calls are TRBV20-1 and TRBJ2-3, with 12 bases matching TRBD2. Germline-derived CDR1 and CDR2 are DFQATT and SNEGSKA (reference sequence). V lost 0 bases to trimming and J lost 4 bases; unmatched junction nucleotides: 11. The CDR3 totals 18 residues. The CDR3: CSARDPRTSGAPADTQYF. The DNA of the CDR3 is TGCAGTGCTAGAGATCCCCGGACTAGCGGGGCCCCAGCAGATACGCAGTATTTT.

This chain links TRBV28 with TRBJ2-7, with TRBD1 identical over 8 bases. V shed 8 bases, J shed 2 bases, and the junction held 8 bases outside the gene matches. CDR1 and CDR2 (germline): MDHEN, SYDVKM. The CDR3 is 14 residues long. This CDR3 is CASGDPDRAYEQYF. In DNA form, the CDR3 reads TGTGCCAGCGGTGATCCGGACAGGGCCTACGAGCAGTACTTC.

This clonotype was picked up a small number of times. V gene TRBV30 combines with J gene TRBJ1-1; D gene ambiguous. Trimming took off 5 bases at V and 1 base at J, with 11 bases between the two ends. The CDR3 has 13 amino acids. Germline V CDR1 and CDR2: GTSNPN, SVGIG (reference sequence). CDR3 loop: CAWCRTQNTEAFF. CDR3 bases: TGTGCCTGGTGCAGGACCCAGAACACTGAAGCTTTCTTT. Filled out from reference TRBV30 and TRBJ1-1, the complete variable domain reads SQTIHQWPATLVQPVGSPLSLECTVEGTSNPNLYWYRQAAGRGLQLLFYSVGIGQISSEVPQNLSASRPQDRQFILSSKKLLLSDSGFYLCAWCRTQNTEAFFGQGTRLTVV.

V usage is TRBV5-1 and J usage is TRBJ2-7; tentatively, D is TRBD1 (5 bases). Trimming took off 0 bases at V and 6 bases at J, with 10 bases between the two ends. The CDR3 contains 13 residues. CDR1 SGHRS and CDR2 YFSETQ come from the germline V gene. CDR3 in DNA: TGCGCCAGCAGCTTGGCCCCAGGGTTCGAGCAGTACTTC. This translates into CASSLAPGFEQYF.

Only a few counts were recorded for this clonotype. This chain links TRBV5-1 with TRBJ1-2, with a possible D match to TRBD1 (5 bases). The germline V gene encodes CDR1 SGHRS and CDR2 YFSETQ. The CDR3 spans 15 residues. V was pared by 0 bases and J by 4 bases, with 13 bases between. DNA for the CDR3: TGCGCCAGCAGCTTGGCCGGAGGGCAGGGCTATGGCTACACCTTC. Amino acids: CASSLAGGQGYGYTF.

This CDR3 reads CATSDWALTGSDNGEQFF. Written as DNA, the CDR3 is TGTGCCACCAGTGATTGGGCTCTTACAGGGTCGGATAATGGTGAGCAGTTCTTC. The chain links TRBV24-1 to TRBJ2-1; maybe TRBD1 (6 bases). Germline V gene data show CDR1 as KGHDR and CDR2 as SFDVKD. This CDR3 contains 18 residues. Trimming took 2 bases from V and 9 from J, leaving 25 bases between them.

A few counts support this clonotype. This chain connects TRBV7-9 to TRBJ1-2; D is possibly TRBD1 (6 bases). This CDR3 is built from 16 residues. The V end lost 5 bases, the J end lost 0 bases, and 16 bases lay between the germline ends. Germline V CDR1 and CDR2: SEHNR, FQNEAQ (reference sequence). In nucleotides, the CDR3 is TGTGCCAGCAGCCCAAGACAGGCCCTAGCTAACTATGGCTACACCTTC. It yields the protein CASSPRQALANYGYTF.

V usage is TRBV6-2 or TRBV6-3 and J usage is TRBJ2-1; D is uncertain. CDR3 length: 13 amino acids. Germline V CDR1 and CDR2: MNHEY, SVGEGT. The V gene lost 7 bases and the J gene lost 5 bases, with 12 bases spanning the gap. The CDR3 here is CASNLRYNNEQFF. The CDR3 bases are TGTGCCAGCAACCTTAGGTATAACAATGAGCAGTTCTTC.